Listed here is a single T cell receptor (beta chain). CDR1 and CDR2 (germline): MNHEY, SMNVEV (reference sequence). V trimming: 1 base; J trimming: 1 base; junction bases outside the gene matches: 2. The CDR3 contains 16 residues. Libraries were prepared by immunoSEQ multiplex PCR; TCRdb keeps only in-frame clonotypes and omits some of them. The sample has more than 90,000 clones, about 96% seen once. These data are taken from a study of technical replicates of blood from a handful of donors. Sequencing was performed on T cells isolated from PBMCs. The receptor was isolated from a human donor in good health. The chain recombines TRBV27 with TRBJ2-3; 10 nucleotides match TRBD2. CDR3 protein: CASSLFLAGGTDTQYF. CDR3 bases: TGTGCCAGCAGTTTATTTCTAGCGGGAGGCACAGATACGCAGTATTTT.